The text below deals with one T cell receptor beta chain. This entry belongs to a study of cytomegalovirus exposure and HLA in healthy donors. A multiplex PCR was run with 60 Vbeta primers and 13 Jbeta primers. Profiling relied on immunoSEQ multiplex PCR, and the TCRdb table lists in-frame clones only, not all of them. The sample holds roughly 160,000 clones, approximately 78% seen once. The germline V gene has CDR1 LNHNV and CDR2 YYDKDF (reference sequence). J gave up 5 bases and V 6 bases, and 9 bases lay outside the gene matches. The length of the CDR3 is 16 residues. The chain has TRBV15 and TRBJ2-3; 12 bases map to TRBD2. This sequence was found in a male donor in good health and CMV-seropositive. Sequencing was done on a sample of PBMCs. The CDR3 sequence is CATSLTSGGRGDTQYF. CDR3 nucleotides: TGTGCCACCAGTCTAACTAGCGGGGGGAGGGGAGATACGCAGTATTTT.